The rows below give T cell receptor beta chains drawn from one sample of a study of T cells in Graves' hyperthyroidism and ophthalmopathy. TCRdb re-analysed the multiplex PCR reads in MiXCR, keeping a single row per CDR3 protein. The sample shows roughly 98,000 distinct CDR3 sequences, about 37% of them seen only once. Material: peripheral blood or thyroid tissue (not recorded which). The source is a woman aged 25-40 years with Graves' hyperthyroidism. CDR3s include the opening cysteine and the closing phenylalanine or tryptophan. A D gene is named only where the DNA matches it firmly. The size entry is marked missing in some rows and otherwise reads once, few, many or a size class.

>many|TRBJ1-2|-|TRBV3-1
TGTGCCAGCAGCCTATGGGACCGTGAAGGCTACACCTTC
CASSLWDREGYTF
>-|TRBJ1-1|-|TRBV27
TGTGCCAGCAGTTCACGGGCCTGGGGATTCAACACTGAAGCTTTCTTT
CASSSRAWGFNTEAFF
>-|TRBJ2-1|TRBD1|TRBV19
TGTGCCAGTAGTAAGGCCCTAGGAAGGACAGGGGGCAGGGGGCAGTTCTTC
CASSKALGRTGGRGQFF
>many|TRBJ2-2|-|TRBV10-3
TGTGCCATCAGTGATCGGGGAGCCGGGGAGCTGTTTTTT
CAISDRGAGELFF
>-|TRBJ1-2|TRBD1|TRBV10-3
TGTGCCACCCGAGGGACAGCTAGCTATGGCTACACCTTC
CATRGTASYGYTF
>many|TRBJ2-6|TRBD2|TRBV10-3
TGTGCCACATTGGGACTAGCGGGAGTGAAAGCAGGCTCTGGGGCCAACGTCCTGACTTTC
CATLGLAGVKAGSGANVLTF
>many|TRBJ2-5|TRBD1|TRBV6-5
TGTGCCAGCAACTTCGGACAGGGGGCCTCTCAAGAGACCCAGTACTTC
CASNFGQGASQETQYF
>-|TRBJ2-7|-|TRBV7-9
TGTGCCAGCGGCGCCCCGGACCGCGAGCAGTACTTC
CASGAPDREQYF
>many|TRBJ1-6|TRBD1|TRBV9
TGTGCCAGCAGCGTAGGGGCCGGGACAGTAAATTCACCCCTCCACTTT
CASSVGAGTVNSPLHF
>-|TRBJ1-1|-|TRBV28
TGTGCCAGCAGTTTCGGCAGGGGAAGGATGAACACTGAAGCTTTCTTT
CASSFGRGRMNTEAFF
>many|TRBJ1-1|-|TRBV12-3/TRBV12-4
TGTGCCAGCAGCCACCGGGGCCTTACTGAAGCTTTCTTT
CASSHRGLTEAFF
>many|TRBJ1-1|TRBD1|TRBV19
TGTGCCAGTAGTAGTCACCCTTCGGCAGGGGGGTTGGAAGCTTTCTTT
CASSSHPSAGGLEAFF
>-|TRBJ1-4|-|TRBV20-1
TGCAGTGCTAGTCCCCCGGGATTATTT
CSASPPGLF
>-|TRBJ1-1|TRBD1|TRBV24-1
TGTGCCACCAGTGGCACCGGGACAGGGCAAACTGAAGCTTTCTTT
CATSGTGTGQTEAFF
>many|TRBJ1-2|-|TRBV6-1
TGTGCCAGCAGGCCCGAATCGGACGGAAGTAACTATGGCTACACCTTC
CASRPESDGSNYGYTF
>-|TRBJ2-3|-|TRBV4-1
TGCGCCAGCACCTTCAGGGGGGGTGGCACAGATACGCAGTATTTT
CASTFRGGGTDTQYF
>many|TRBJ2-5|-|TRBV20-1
TGCAGTGCTACCCTACCCCACGTGGGAGCCCAAGGGACCCAGTACTTC
CSATLPHVGAQGTQYF
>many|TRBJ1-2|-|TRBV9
TGTGCCAGCAGCGGGGCAACGGACAGTACTAACTATGGCTACACCTTC
CASSGATDSTNYGYTF
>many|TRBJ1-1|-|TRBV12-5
TGTGCTAGTGGTTTGTGGGGAGGGACTGAAGCTTTCTTT
CASGLWGGTEAFF
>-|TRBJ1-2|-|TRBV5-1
TGCGCCAGCAGCTTGCAAGGGGGTTGGGGCTACACCTTC
CASSLQGGWGYTF
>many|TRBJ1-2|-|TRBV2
TGTGCCAGCAGTGCGGGGTCCAAAACAGGGAACTATGGCTACACCTTC
CASSAGSKTGNYGYTF
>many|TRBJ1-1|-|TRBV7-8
TGTGCCAGCAGCACAAGCAGGGGCCTCGATTTGACTGAAGCTTTCTTT
CASSTSRGLDLTEAFF
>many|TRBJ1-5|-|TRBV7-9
TGTGCCAGCAGCTCCACCCATGCCCCTGGGATTAATCAGCCCCAGCATTTT
CASSSTHAPGINQPQHF
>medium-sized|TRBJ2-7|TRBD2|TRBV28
TGTGCCAGCAGTTTACTGGCTAGCGGCTACGAGCAGTACTTC
CASSLLASGYEQYF
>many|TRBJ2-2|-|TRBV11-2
TGTGCCAGCAGCTTAGATCGGGTCACCGGGGAGCTGTTTTTT
CASSLDRVTGELFF
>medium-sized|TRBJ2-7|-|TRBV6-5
TGTGCCAGCAGTCCTAGCGTCTCCTACGAGCAGTACTTC
CASSPSVSYEQYF
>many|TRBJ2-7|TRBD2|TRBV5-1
TGCGCCAGCAGCTGGGGGGGGGACGGATACGAGCAGTACTTC
CASSWGGDGYEQYF